Listed below are T cell receptor beta chains from one sample, sequenced in a study of CD8+ T cells in alopecia areata. Clones were sequenced by immunoSEQ multiplex PCR, and TCRdb holds only the in-frame ones, with some missing. Counted here are 150,000 to 200,000 clones, roughly 70% occurring once; the ten biggest clones make up around 10%. The sequences come from CD8+ T cells sorted from blood, collected at week 0. The receptors originated from a human donor with alopecia areata. Both conserved end residues are part of each CDR3. Each record gives: D gene, clone size, V gene, J gene, CDR3 protein, CDR3 DNA. D genes are given only for firm matches. Expanded clones are given a class, and other clones once, few, many or no size at all.

.,once,TRBV27,TRBJ1-5,CASSPWTDSNQPQHF,TGTGCCAGCAGTCCATGGACTGATAGCAATCAGCCCCAGCATTTT
.,.,TRBV7-4,TRBJ1-1,CASTSQGMNTEAFF,TGTGCCAGCACCTCTCAGGGGATGAACACTGAAGCTTTCTTT
.,.,TRBV27,TRBJ2-3,CASSGGRGTDTQYF,TGTGCCAGCAGTGGGGGCCGGGGCACAGATACGCAGTATTTT
.,.,TRBV15,TRBJ2-7,CATSRDIGYEQYF,TGTGCCACCAGCAGAGATATCGGATACGAGCAGTACTTC
TRBD1,.,TRBV7-9,TRBJ2-7,CASSSGQGRDEQYF,TGTGCCAGCAGCTCGGGACAGGGGAGAGACGAGCAGTACTTC
.,.,TRBV23-1,TRBJ2-7,CASSGRSSYEQYF,TGCGCCAGCAGTGGCAGGAGCTCCTACGAGCAGTACTTC
TRBD2,.,TRBV2,TRBJ2-7,CASSEGSGGYYEQYF,TGTGCCAGCAGTGAAGGGAGCGGGGGCTACTACGAGCAGTACTTC
.,.,TRBV9,TRBJ1-6,CASSRTTRQGNSPLHF,TGTGCCAGCAGCAGGACGACGAGGCAGGGCAATTCACCCCTCCACTTT
TRBD1,.,TRBV5-6,TRBJ1-5,CASSYGTGNQPQHF,TGTGCCAGCAGCTATGGGACAGGGAATCAGCCCCAGCATTTT
.,.,TRBV15,TRBJ1-2,CATSRGVRRSLLYGYTF,TGTGCCACCAGCAGAGGTGTCAGAAGGTCTCTCCTCTATGGCTACACCTTC
.,.,TRBV23-1,TRBJ2-7,CASIRYYEQYF,TGCGCCAGCATCCGATACTACGAGCAGTACTTC
.,.,TRBV29-1,TRBJ1-1,CSVEEVDRFEAFF,TGCAGCGTTGAAGAAGTCGACAGATTCGAAGCTTTCTTT
.,.,TRBV29-1,TRBJ2-3,CSAASGADTQYF,TGCAGCGCCGCTTCAGGGGCAGATACGCAGTATTTT
.,.,TRBV5-1,TRBJ2-5,CASSLSETQYF,TGCGCCAGCAGCTTGTCCGAGACCCAGTACTTC
.,.,TRBV5-1,TRBJ1-2,CASSQGDGYTF,TGCGCCAGCAGCCAGGGAGATGGCTACACCTTC